The rows below give T cell receptor beta chains drawn from one sample of a study of neurological immune-mediated disorders. TCRdb reprocessed the 5' RACE reads via MiXCR and lists one record per CDR3 protein. The data hold some 80,000 distinct CDR3 sequences, with roughly 4.5% observed a single time. Sample: PBMCs. The receptors stem from a woman in her sixties or seventies with multiple sclerosis. The CDR3 runs from the conserved cysteine through the conserved F or W. Each record gives: clone size, J gene, D gene, CDR3 length, V gene, CDR3 DNA, CDR3 protein. A D gene is named only where the DNA matches it firmly. Where a row states a size, it is once, few, many or the class of an expanded clone; other rows omit it.

clone_size: many
j_call: TRBJ2-7
d_call: TRBD2
cdr3_length: 16
v_call: TRBV28
cdr3_nt: TGTGCCAGCAGAATGAACAGTCGGGGGGGAAACTACGAGCAGTACTTC
cdr3_aa: CASRMNSRGGNYEQYF

clone_size: many
j_call: TRBJ1-2
d_call: NA
cdr3_length: 14
v_call: TRBV6-5
cdr3_nt: TGTGCCAGCAGTTCCCTCCCGGGGGGGACCGGCTACACCTTC
cdr3_aa: CASSSLPGGTGYTF

clone_size: many
j_call: TRBJ2-7
d_call: NA
cdr3_length: 15
v_call: TRBV5-5
cdr3_nt: TGTGCCAGCAGCTTGGACCCCGCGAGTTTCAGCGAGCAGTACTTC
cdr3_aa: CASSLDPASFSEQYF

clone_size: NA
j_call: TRBJ2-3
d_call: NA
cdr3_length: 13
v_call: TRBV2
cdr3_nt: TGTGTCAGCGGCGGTCAATTAGTTGATACGCAGTATTTT
cdr3_aa: CVSGGQLVDTQYF

clone_size: many
j_call: TRBJ2-7
d_call: TRBD1
cdr3_length: 13
v_call: TRBV12-3/TRBV12-4
cdr3_nt: TGTGCCAGCACCCGGAGGACAGGGTACGAGCAGTACTTC
cdr3_aa: CASTRRTGYEQYF

clone_size: many
j_call: TRBJ2-5
d_call: TRBD2
cdr3_length: 14
v_call: TRBV7-9
cdr3_nt: TGTGCCAGCAGCCTAACCGGGGGGGCAGAGACCCAGTACTTC
cdr3_aa: CASSLTGGAETQYF

clone_size: many
j_call: TRBJ2-2
d_call: TRBD1
cdr3_length: 15
v_call: TRBV20-1
cdr3_nt: TGCAGTGCTCCGGACAGGGGAGGGCTGACCGGGGAGCTGTTTTTT
cdr3_aa: CSAPDRGGLTGELFF

clone_size: many
j_call: TRBJ2-5
d_call: NA
cdr3_length: 14
v_call: TRBV12-3/TRBV12-4
cdr3_nt: TGTGCCAGCGGTTTGGGGGCTGGCGGAGAGACCCAGTACTTC
cdr3_aa: CASGLGAGGETQYF

clone_size: many
j_call: TRBJ1-2
d_call: NA
cdr3_length: 15
v_call: TRBV12-3/TRBV12-4
cdr3_nt: TGTGCCAGCAGTTTAGCGAGGCGTACCTATGGTGGCTACACCTTC
cdr3_aa: CASSLARRTYGGYTF

clone_size: many
j_call: TRBJ2-2
d_call: TRBD2
cdr3_length: 17
v_call: TRBV7-6
cdr3_nt: TGTGCCAGCAGCTCCGGACTAGCGGGGGGGAGGGCCGGGGAGCTGTTTTTT
cdr3_aa: CASSSGLAGGRAGELFF

clone_size: many
j_call: TRBJ2-3
d_call: NA
cdr3_length: 15
v_call: TRBV5-1
cdr3_nt: TGCGCCAGCAGCTTGGGACTAGTCCCACCTTCCACGCAGTATTTT
cdr3_aa: CASSLGLVPPSTQYF

clone_size: many
j_call: TRBJ1-4
d_call: TRBD1
cdr3_length: 15
v_call: TRBV29-1
cdr3_nt: TGCAGCGTTGAAGATCGTGGCGGACAGGGGGAAAAACTGTTTTTT
cdr3_aa: CSVEDRGGQGEKLFF

clone_size: many
j_call: TRBJ2-3
d_call: TRBD2
cdr3_length: 17
v_call: TRBV27
cdr3_nt: TGTGCCAGCAGTTTTAGACGAGCGGGGGGGTTCAGAGATACGCAGTATTTT
cdr3_aa: CASSFRRAGGFRDTQYF

clone_size: many
j_call: TRBJ1-5
d_call: NA
cdr3_length: 14
v_call: TRBV5-1
cdr3_nt: TGCGCCAGCAGCTTGGAGGGGGGGACGAGGCCCCAGCATTTT
cdr3_aa: CASSLEGGTRPQHF

clone_size: many
j_call: TRBJ2-4
d_call: NA
cdr3_length: 12
v_call: TRBV5-1
cdr3_nt: TGCGCCAGCAGCTTCGACAAAAACATTCAGTACTTC
cdr3_aa: CASSFDKNIQYF

clone_size: NA
j_call: TRBJ2-3
d_call: TRBD1
cdr3_length: 15
v_call: TRBV7-6
cdr3_nt: TGTGCCAGCAGCTCGGACAGGGGGCGTGCAGATACGCAGTATTTT
cdr3_aa: CASSSDRGRADTQYF

clone_size: many
j_call: TRBJ2-3
d_call: NA
cdr3_length: 12
v_call: TRBV5-1
cdr3_nt: TGCGCCAGCAGCCGGAACACAGATACGCAGTATTTT
cdr3_aa: CASSRNTDTQYF

clone_size: many
j_call: TRBJ2-1
d_call: TRBD1
cdr3_length: 11
v_call: TRBV2
cdr3_nt: TGTGCCAGCAGGTGGGACAGGGGCCAGTTCTTC
cdr3_aa: CASRWDRGQFF

clone_size: many
j_call: TRBJ1-3
d_call: NA
cdr3_length: 14
v_call: TRBV7-9
cdr3_nt: TGTGCCAGCAGCTTCCTTGGCTCTGGAAACACCATATATTTT
cdr3_aa: CASSFLGSGNTIYF

clone_size: many
j_call: TRBJ1-1
d_call: NA
cdr3_length: 15
v_call: TRBV12-3/TRBV12-4
cdr3_nt: TGTGCCAGCACCCTCCCAGGTGGGATGAACACTGAAGCTTTCTTT
cdr3_aa: CASTLPGGMNTEAFF

clone_size: many
j_call: TRBJ2-3
d_call: NA
cdr3_length: 15
v_call: TRBV5-5
cdr3_nt: TGTGCCAGCAGCTTGGAGGGCTGGGGCACAGATACGCAGTATTTT
cdr3_aa: CASSLEGWGTDTQYF

clone_size: many
j_call: TRBJ2-2
d_call: NA
cdr3_length: 16
v_call: TRBV5-1
cdr3_nt: TGCGCCAGCAGCTTGGCTCGAGGAACCGGGATCGGGGAGCTGTTTTTT
cdr3_aa: CASSLARGTGIGELFF

clone_size: many
j_call: TRBJ1-5
d_call: TRBD1
cdr3_length: 15
v_call: TRBV5-1
cdr3_nt: TGCGCCAGCAGCCCCTGGACAGGGGAGGAGCAGCCCCAGCATTTT
cdr3_aa: CASSPWTGEEQPQHF

clone_size: many
j_call: TRBJ2-7
d_call: NA
cdr3_length: 13
v_call: TRBV20-1
cdr3_nt: TGCAGTGCTAGAGTGCCCGGGGTCTACGAGCAGTACTTC
cdr3_aa: CSARVPGVYEQYF

clone_size: many
j_call: TRBJ1-4
d_call: NA
cdr3_length: 11
v_call: TRBV20-1
cdr3_nt: TGCAGTACCCGGGGTGGGGGAAAACTGTTTTTT
cdr3_aa: CSTRGGGKLFF

clone_size: many
j_call: TRBJ1-6
d_call: NA
cdr3_length: 16
v_call: TRBV5-1
cdr3_nt: TGCGCCAGCAGCCCGGCCGGAGGCCAGGATAATTCACCCCTCCACTTT
cdr3_aa: CASSPAGGQDNSPLHF

clone_size: few
j_call: TRBJ2-3
d_call: NA
cdr3_length: 10
v_call: TRBV20-1
cdr3_nt: TGCAGTGCTAGAACAGATACGCAGTATTTT
cdr3_aa: CSARTDTQYF

clone_size: many
j_call: TRBJ1-2
d_call: NA
cdr3_length: 14
v_call: TRBV18
cdr3_nt: TGTGCCAGCTCGCCAGACAGACTAGGCGATGGCTACACCTTC
cdr3_aa: CASSPDRLGDGYTF

clone_size: many
j_call: TRBJ1-2
d_call: TRBD1
cdr3_length: 15
v_call: TRBV27
cdr3_nt: TGTGCCAGCAGTTTGGGGAGTACAGGGGGCGATGGCTACACCTTC
cdr3_aa: CASSLGSTGGDGYTF

clone_size: many
j_call: TRBJ2-1
d_call: NA
cdr3_length: 11
v_call: TRBV30
cdr3_nt: TGTGCCTGGAACTGGGTAAATGAGCAGTTCTTC
cdr3_aa: CAWNWVNEQFF

clone_size: few
j_call: TRBJ1-1
d_call: NA
cdr3_length: 14
v_call: TRBV11-2
cdr3_nt: TGTGCCAGCAGCTTAGATCGGGAGAGAACTGAAGCTTTCTTT
cdr3_aa: CASSLDRERTEAFF

clone_size: many
j_call: TRBJ2-2
d_call: TRBD1
cdr3_length: 15
v_call: TRBV7-2
cdr3_nt: TGTGCCAGCAGCGGGAAGGGACAGGGGACCGGGGAGCTGTTTTTT
cdr3_aa: CASSGKGQGTGELFF

clone_size: many
j_call: TRBJ1-3
d_call: NA
cdr3_length: 17
v_call: TRBV29-1
cdr3_nt: TGCAGCGTTGAAGATCCCCGGGGCCCCCGGGGTGGAAACACCATATATTTT
cdr3_aa: CSVEDPRGPRGGNTIYF

clone_size: many
j_call: TRBJ1-1
d_call: TRBD1
cdr3_length: 15
v_call: TRBV5-6
cdr3_nt: TGTGCCAGCAGCTTGGCCTGGACAGGGCTCACTGAAGCTTTCTTT
cdr3_aa: CASSLAWTGLTEAFF

clone_size: many
j_call: TRBJ2-1
d_call: TRBD2
cdr3_length: 15
v_call: TRBV14
cdr3_nt: TGTGCCAGCAGCCGACTAGCGGGTTCGGTCAATGAGCAGTTCTTC
cdr3_aa: CASSRLAGSVNEQFF

clone_size: many
j_call: TRBJ1-3
d_call: NA
cdr3_length: 16
v_call: TRBV5-1
cdr3_nt: TGCGCCAGCAGCCAGACCGTCGGTAGGACTGGAAACACCATATATTTT
cdr3_aa: CASSQTVGRTGNTIYF

clone_size: many
j_call: TRBJ1-5
d_call: NA
cdr3_length: 14
v_call: TRBV5-1
cdr3_nt: TGCGCCAGCAGCGAGACAGGTCCGGGTCAGCCCCAGCATTTT
cdr3_aa: CASSETGPGQPQHF

clone_size: NA
j_call: TRBJ1-3
d_call: NA
cdr3_length: 17
v_call: TRBV3-1
cdr3_nt: TGTGCCAGCAGCCAAGTTCTGGGCGGAACCTCTGGAAACACCATATATTTT
cdr3_aa: CASSQVLGGTSGNTIYF

clone_size: NA
j_call: TRBJ1-2
d_call: NA
cdr3_length: 12
v_call: TRBV6-6
cdr3_nt: TGTTCCAGCACCAACGGGGGGTATGGCTACACCTTC
cdr3_aa: CSSTNGGYGYTF

clone_size: many
j_call: TRBJ2-4
d_call: NA
cdr3_length: 16
v_call: TRBV4-1
cdr3_nt: TGCGCCAGCAGCCAAGAGAGGCCGGGATGGAAAAACATTCAGTACTTC
cdr3_aa: CASSQERPGWKNIQYF

clone_size: many
j_call: TRBJ1-2
d_call: NA
cdr3_length: 16
v_call: TRBV11-2
cdr3_nt: TGTGCCAGCAGCCACAATCCCCAGGATTCTTCTGGTGGCTACACCTTC
cdr3_aa: CASSHNPQDSSGGYTF

clone_size: few
j_call: TRBJ2-5
d_call: NA
cdr3_length: 14
v_call: TRBV7-9
cdr3_nt: TGTGCCAGCAGCTTAGTGGACGGCCAAGAGACCCAGTACTTC
cdr3_aa: CASSLVDGQETQYF

clone_size: many
j_call: TRBJ2-1
d_call: NA
cdr3_length: 12
v_call: TRBV7-9
cdr3_nt: TGTGCCAGCAGCTCTTCGTTTGATGAGCAGTTCTTC
cdr3_aa: CASSSSFDEQFF

clone_size: many
j_call: TRBJ1-1
d_call: NA
cdr3_length: 15
v_call: TRBV5-5
cdr3_nt: TGTGCCAGCAGCTTGGAAGGGGCCTTGAACACTGAAGCTTTCTTT
cdr3_aa: CASSLEGALNTEAFF

clone_size: many
j_call: TRBJ1-2
d_call: NA
cdr3_length: 13
v_call: TRBV5-1
cdr3_nt: TGCGCCAGCTCCCGGACGAGCGACTATGGCTACACCTTC
cdr3_aa: CASSRTSDYGYTF

clone_size: many
j_call: TRBJ2-5
d_call: NA
cdr3_length: 11
v_call: TRBV20-1
cdr3_nt: TGCAGTGCAACTGTTACGGGGCCAACGTACTTC
cdr3_aa: CSATVTGPTYF

clone_size: many
j_call: TRBJ2-2
d_call: NA
cdr3_length: 14
v_call: TRBV7-9
cdr3_nt: TGTGCCAGCATTGGGAATCCGAACACCGGGGAGCTGTTTTTT
cdr3_aa: CASIGNPNTGELFF

clone_size: many
j_call: TRBJ2-2
d_call: NA
cdr3_length: 15
v_call: TRBV7-8
cdr3_nt: TGTGCCAGCAGCTTAAATGGGGGGAACACCGGGGAGCTGTTTTTT
cdr3_aa: CASSLNGGNTGELFF

clone_size: many
j_call: TRBJ2-7
d_call: TRBD1
cdr3_length: 15
v_call: TRBV5-1
cdr3_nt: TGCGCCAGCACCTCCCAAGACAGGGGCGGCTACGAGCAGTACTTC
cdr3_aa: CASTSQDRGGYEQYF